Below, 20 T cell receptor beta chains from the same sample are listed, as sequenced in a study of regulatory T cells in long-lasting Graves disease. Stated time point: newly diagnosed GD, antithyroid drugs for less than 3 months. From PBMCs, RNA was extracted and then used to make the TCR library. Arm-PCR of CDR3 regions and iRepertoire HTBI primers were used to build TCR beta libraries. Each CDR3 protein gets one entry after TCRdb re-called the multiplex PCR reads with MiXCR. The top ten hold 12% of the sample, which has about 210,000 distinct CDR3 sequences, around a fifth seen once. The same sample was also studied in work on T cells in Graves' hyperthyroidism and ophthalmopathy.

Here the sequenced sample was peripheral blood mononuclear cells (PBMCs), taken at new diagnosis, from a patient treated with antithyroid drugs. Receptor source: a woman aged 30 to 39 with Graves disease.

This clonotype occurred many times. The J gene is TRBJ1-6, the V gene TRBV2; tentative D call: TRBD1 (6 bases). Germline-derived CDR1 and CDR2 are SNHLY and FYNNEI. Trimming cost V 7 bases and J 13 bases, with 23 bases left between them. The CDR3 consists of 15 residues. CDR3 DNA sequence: TGTGCCAGCACTGTCCTCGGAGGGGGACAACAGCCCCTCCACTTT. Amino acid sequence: CASTVLGGGQQPLHF.

CDR3 protein: CASSSGRSSNQPQHF. The CDR3 bases are TGTGCCAGCAGTTCGGGACGGAGTAGCAATCAGCCCCAGCATTTT. The chain recombines TRBV6-9 with TRBJ1-5, with D possibly being TRBD1 (5 bases). Germline CDR1 MNHGY, CDR2 SVAAGI. The CDR3 consists of 15 residues. V was shortened by 4 bases and J by 0 bases, with 10 bases between the two germline ends.

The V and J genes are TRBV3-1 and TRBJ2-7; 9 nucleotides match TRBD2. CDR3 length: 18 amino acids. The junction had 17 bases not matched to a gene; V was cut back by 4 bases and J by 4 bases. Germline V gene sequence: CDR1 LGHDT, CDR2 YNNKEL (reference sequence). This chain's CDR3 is CASSPTSKSSGTKYEQYF. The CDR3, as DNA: TGTGCCAGCAGCCCGACGAGCAAATCTAGCGGGACGAAATACGAGCAGTACTTC.

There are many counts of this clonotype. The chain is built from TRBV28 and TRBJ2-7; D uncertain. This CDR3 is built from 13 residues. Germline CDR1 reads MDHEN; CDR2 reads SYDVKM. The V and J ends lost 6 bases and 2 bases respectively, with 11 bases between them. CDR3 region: CASSSPPPYEQYF. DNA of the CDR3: TGTGCCAGCAGCTCCCCCCCCCCCTACGAGCAGTACTTC.

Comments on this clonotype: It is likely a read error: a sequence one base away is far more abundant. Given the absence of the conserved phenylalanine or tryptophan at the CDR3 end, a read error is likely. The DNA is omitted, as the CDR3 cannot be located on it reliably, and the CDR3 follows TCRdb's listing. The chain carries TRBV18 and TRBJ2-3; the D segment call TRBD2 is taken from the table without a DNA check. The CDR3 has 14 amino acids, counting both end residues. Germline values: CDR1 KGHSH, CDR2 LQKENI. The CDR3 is CASSLRGSRETQYL.

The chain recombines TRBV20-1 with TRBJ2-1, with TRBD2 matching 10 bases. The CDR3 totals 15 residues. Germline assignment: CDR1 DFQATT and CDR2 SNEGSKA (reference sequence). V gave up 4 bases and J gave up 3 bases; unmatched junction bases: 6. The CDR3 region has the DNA TGCAGTGCTACGAGGAGGACTAGCGGCTACAATGAGCAGTTCTTC. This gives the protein CSATRRTSGYNEQFF.

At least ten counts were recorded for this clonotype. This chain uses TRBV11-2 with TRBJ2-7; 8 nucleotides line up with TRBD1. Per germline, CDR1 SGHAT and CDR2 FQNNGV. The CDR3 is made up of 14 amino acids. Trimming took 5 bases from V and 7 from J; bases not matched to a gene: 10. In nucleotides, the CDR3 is TGTGCCAGCAGCACCCTATCAGGGGGCAAGGAGCAGTACTTC. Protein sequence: CASSTLSGGKEQYF.

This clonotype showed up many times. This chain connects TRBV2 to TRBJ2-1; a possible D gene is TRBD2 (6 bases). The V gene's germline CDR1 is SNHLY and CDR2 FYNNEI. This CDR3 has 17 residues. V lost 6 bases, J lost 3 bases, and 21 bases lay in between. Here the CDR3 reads CASSARGGWRGYNEQFF. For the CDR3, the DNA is TGTGCCAGCAGCGCTCGTGGGGGGTGGAGAGGCTACAATGAGCAGTTCTTC.

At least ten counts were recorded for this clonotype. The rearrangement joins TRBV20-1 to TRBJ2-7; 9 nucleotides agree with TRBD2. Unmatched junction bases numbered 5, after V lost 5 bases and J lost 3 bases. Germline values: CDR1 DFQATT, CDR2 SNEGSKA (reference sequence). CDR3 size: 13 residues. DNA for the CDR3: TGCAGTGCTGGTAGCGGGAGTCACTACGAGCAGTACTTC. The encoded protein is CSAGSGSHYEQYF.

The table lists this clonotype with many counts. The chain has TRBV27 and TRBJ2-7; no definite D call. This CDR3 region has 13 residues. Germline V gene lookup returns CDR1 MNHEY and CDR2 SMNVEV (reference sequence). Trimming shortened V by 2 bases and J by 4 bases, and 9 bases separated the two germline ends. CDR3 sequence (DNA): TGTGCCAGCAGTTTAGAAATAAGTTACGAGCAGTACTTC. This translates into CASSLEISYEQYF.

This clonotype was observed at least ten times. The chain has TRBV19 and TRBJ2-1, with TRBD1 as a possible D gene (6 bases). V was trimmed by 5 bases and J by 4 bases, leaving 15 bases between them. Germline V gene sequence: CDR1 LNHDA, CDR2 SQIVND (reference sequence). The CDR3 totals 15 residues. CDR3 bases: TGTGCCAGTAGTCCCCTCCGGGACACATACAATGAGCAGTTCTTC. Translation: CASSPLRDTYNEQFF. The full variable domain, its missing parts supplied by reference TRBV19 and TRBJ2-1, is DGGITQSPKYLFRKEGQNVTLSCEQNLNHDAMYWYRQDPGQGLRLIYYSQIVNDFQKGDIAEGYSVSREKKESFPLTVTSAQKNPTAFYLCASSPLRDTYNEQFFGPGTRLTVL.

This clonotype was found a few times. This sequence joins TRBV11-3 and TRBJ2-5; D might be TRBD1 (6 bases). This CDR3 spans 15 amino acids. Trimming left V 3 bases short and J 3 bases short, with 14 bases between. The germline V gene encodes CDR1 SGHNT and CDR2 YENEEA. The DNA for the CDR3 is TGTGCCAGCAGCTTCTACCGGGACACTAAAGAGACCCAGTACTTC. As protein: CASSFYRDTKETQYF.

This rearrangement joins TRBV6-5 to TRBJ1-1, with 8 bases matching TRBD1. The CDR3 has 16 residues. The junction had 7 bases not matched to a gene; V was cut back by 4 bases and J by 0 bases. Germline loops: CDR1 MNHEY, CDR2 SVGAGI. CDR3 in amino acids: CASSSGQGGLNTEAFF. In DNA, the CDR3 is TGTGCCAGCAGTTCCGGACAGGGAGGACTGAACACTGAAGCTTTCTTT.

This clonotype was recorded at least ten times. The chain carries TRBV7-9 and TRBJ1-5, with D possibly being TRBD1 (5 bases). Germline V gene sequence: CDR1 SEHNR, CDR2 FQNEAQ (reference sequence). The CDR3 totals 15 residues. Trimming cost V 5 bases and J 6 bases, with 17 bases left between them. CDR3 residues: CASSHSDTISQPQHF. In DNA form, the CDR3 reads TGTGCCAGCAGCCATTCGGACACAATCAGTCAGCCCCAGCATTTT. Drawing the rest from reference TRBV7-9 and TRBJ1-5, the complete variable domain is DTGVSQNPRHKITKRGQNVTFRCDPISEHNRLYWYRQTLGQGPEFLTYFQNEAQLEKSRLLSDRFSAERPKGSFSTLEIQRTEQGDSAMYLCASSHSDTISQPQHFGDGTRLSIL.

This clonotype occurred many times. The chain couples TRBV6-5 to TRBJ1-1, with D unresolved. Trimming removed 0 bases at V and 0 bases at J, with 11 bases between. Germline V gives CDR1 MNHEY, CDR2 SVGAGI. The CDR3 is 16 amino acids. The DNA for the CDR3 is TGTGCCAGCAGTTACTCGAAGGCAGTAATGAACACTGAAGCTTTCTTT. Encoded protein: CASSYSKAVMNTEAFF.

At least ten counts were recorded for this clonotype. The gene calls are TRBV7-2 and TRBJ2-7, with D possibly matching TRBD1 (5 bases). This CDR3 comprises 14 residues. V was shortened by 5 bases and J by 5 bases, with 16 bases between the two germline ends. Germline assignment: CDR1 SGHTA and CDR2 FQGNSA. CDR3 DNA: TGTGCCAGCAGCCCTGGAAGCAGGGTGAACGAGCAGTACTTC. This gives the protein CASSPGSRVNEQYF.

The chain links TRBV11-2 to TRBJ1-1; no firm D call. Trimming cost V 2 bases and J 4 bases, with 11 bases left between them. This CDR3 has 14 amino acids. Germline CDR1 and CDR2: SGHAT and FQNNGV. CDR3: CASSLNSEGTEAFF. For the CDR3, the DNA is TGTGCCAGCAGCTTAAACTCCGAGGGCACTGAAGCTTTCTTT.

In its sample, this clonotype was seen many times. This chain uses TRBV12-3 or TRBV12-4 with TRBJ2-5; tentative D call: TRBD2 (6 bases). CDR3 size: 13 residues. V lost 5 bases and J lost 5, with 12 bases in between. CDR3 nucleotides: TGTGCCAGCAGTAGACTAGTTTCCGAGACCCAGTACTTC. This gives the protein CASSRLVSETQYF.

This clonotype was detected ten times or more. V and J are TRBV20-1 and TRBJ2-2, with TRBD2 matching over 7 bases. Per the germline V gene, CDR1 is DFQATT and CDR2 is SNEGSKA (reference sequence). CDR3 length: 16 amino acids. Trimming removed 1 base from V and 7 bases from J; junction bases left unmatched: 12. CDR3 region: CSARVRGGSDSGELFF. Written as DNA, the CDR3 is TGCAGTGCTAGAGTCCGGGGAGGGTCTGACAGCGGGGAGCTGTTTTTT.

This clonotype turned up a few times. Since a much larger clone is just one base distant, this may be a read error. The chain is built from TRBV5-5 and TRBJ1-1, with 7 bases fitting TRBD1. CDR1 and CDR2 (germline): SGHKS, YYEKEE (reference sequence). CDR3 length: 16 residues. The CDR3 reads CASSLAGGTGNTGAFF. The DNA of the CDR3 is TGTGCCAGCAGCTTGGCAGGGGGTACGGGAAACACTGGAGCTTTCTTT. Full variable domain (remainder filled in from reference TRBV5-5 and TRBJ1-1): DAGVTQSPTHLIKTRGQQVTLRCSPISGHKSVSWYQQVLGQGPQFIFQYYEKEERGRGNFPDRFSARQFPNYSSELNVNALLLGDSALYLCASSLAGGTGNTGAFFGQGTRLTVV.